Following are 8 T cell receptor beta chains from one sample sequenced in a study of identical twins. TCRdb re-called the 5' RACE reads through MiXCR, storing one row per CDR3 protein. Here the sample spans some 630,000 distinct CDR3 sequences, 7% to 7.5% being singletons. A further study also used this sample, focusing on yellow fever vaccine responses in identical twins.

Material for sequencing was PBMCs. These TCRs come from a woman younger than 30 in good health.

There are many counts of this clonotype. This chain joins TRBV6-5 and TRBJ2-5, with TRBD2 matching 14 bases. Germline V lookup: CDR1 MNHEY, CDR2 SVGAGI. The CDR3 has 16 amino acids. The V and J ends lost 2 bases and 1 base, in that order; junction bases with no gene match: 0. Here the CDR3 DNA reads TGTGCCAGCAGTTACGGGACTAGCGGGGGCCAAGAGACCCAGTACTTC. Translating it yields CASSYGTSGGQETQYF.

J is TRBJ2-7 and V is TRBV6-5, with 8 bases identical to TRBD2. The CDR3 loop spans 15 amino acids. CDR1 is MNHEY and CDR2 is SVGAGI in the germline V gene. With 2 bases clipped from V and 1 base from J, the junction kept 4 bases outside the gene matches. The CDR3: CASSYRVAGSYEQYF. CDR3 coding DNA: TGTGCCAGCAGTTACAGGGTAGCGGGGTCCTACGAGCAGTACTTC.

The genes are TRBV5-1 and TRBJ2-1; 14 positions match TRBD2. The trim removed 3 bases at V and 9 bases at J, leaving 8 bases unmatched. Germline CDR1 reads SGHRS; CDR2 reads YFSETQ. CDR3 size: 16 residues. The CDR3 DNA sequence: TGCGCCAGCAGCTGGGGACTAGCGGGGGTTGGTAGTGAGCAGTTCTTC. Translation: CASSWGLAGVGSEQFF.

There are many counts of this clonotype. The V gene is TRBV28, the J gene TRBJ1-2, with D unresolved. Trimming took 3 bases from V and 4 from J, leaving 9 bases between them. This CDR3 is built from 13 residues. Germline CDR1 is MDHEN and CDR2 is SYDVKM. CDR3 DNA sequence: TGTGCCAGCAGTTTCTTAAACGGCTATGGCTACACCTTC. Amino acid sequence: CASSFLNGYGYTF.

The J gene is TRBJ2-7, the V gene TRBV20-1; D not certain. The CDR3 totals 13 residues. Germline V lookup: CDR1 DFQATT, CDR2 SNEGSKA (reference sequence). V dropped 4 bases and J dropped 4 bases, with 14 bases sitting between them. CDR3 in amino acids: CSAKGKGSYEQYF. The CDR3 nucleotides read TGCAGTGCTAAGGGAAAGGGTTCGTACGAGCAGTACTTC.

V gene TRBV3-1 combines with J gene TRBJ1-5; D ambiguous. The CDR3 spans 13 residues. Germline lookup yields CDR1 LGHDT and CDR2 YNNKEL (reference sequence). Trimming pared 1 base from V and 5 bases from J, leaving 6 bases between. The CDR3 nucleotides are TGTGCCAGCAGCCAAGCGGGCTATCAGCCCCAGCATTTT. It codes for CASSQAGYQPQHF.

This clonotype appeared many times. Mismatch with germline at one junction end may stem from a read error. The chain links TRBV5-5 to TRBJ1-4; maybe TRBD1 (6 bases). The CDR3 extends over 15 amino acids. Germline V gives CDR1 SGHKS, CDR2 YYEKEE (reference sequence). CDR3 sequence reads: CASSLGAATNEKLFF. CDR3 bases: TGTGCCAGCAGTTTGGGGGCAGCAACTAATGAAAAACTGTTTTTT.

V and J are TRBV5-1 and TRBJ2-3, with 9 bases matching TRBD2. The V and J ends lost 5 bases and 7 bases, in that order; junction bases with no gene match: 8. This CDR3 comprises 14 residues. Germline CDR1 is SGHRS and CDR2 is YFSETQ. The CDR3 region is CASRNSGGANTQYF. CDR3 in DNA: TGCGCCAGCAGGAATAGCGGGGGCGCCAATACGCAGTATTTT.